Listed here are 22 T cell receptor beta chains from one sample, sequenced in a study of spatial heterogeneity in lung cancer. Study-wide results and limits: Expanded alpha and beta TCR counts within tumors tracked tumor mutation counts.

The antigens of these receptors remain unknown. In TCRdb, the 5' RACE reads were re-called with MiXCR into one record per CDR3 protein. The repertoire consists of some 23,000 distinct CDR3 sequences, with roughly 6.7% occurring once and the leading ten covering 9% to 12%. Time point in this sample: sample taken at primary tumor resection. The specimen comprised lung tumor tissue, sampled at surgery. Receptor source: a male donor with early-stage non-small cell lung cancer.

This clonotype has at least ten counts. The genes are TRBV7-2 and TRBJ2-5, with D possibly being TRBD2 (6 bases). There are 14 residues in the CDR3. The germline gives CDR1 SGHTA, CDR2 FQGNSA. The V and J ends lost 3 bases and 1 base respectively, with 9 bases between them. The CDR3 region is CASSFGGAQETQYF. CDR3 DNA sequence: TGTGCCAGCAGCTTTGGAGGGGCCCAAGAGACCCAGTACTTC.

This clonotype was recorded many times. The rearrangement uses TRBV6-6 and TRBJ1-5; possible D gene TRBD1, 6 bases. This CDR3 has 14 residues. The V end was cut by 0 bases, the J end by 5 bases, with 8 bases between. Looked up from germline, CDR1 is MNHNY and CDR2 is SVGAGI (reference sequence). This chain's CDR3 is CASSYSEGDQPQHF. DNA for the CDR3: TGTGCCAGCAGTTACTCTGAGGGGGATCAGCCCCAGCATTTT.

This clonotype was detected many times. The chain has TRBV14 and TRBJ2-7; D remains unclear. The CDR3 is 9 residues long. Germline lookup yields CDR1 SGHDN and CDR2 FVKESK. Trimming pared 10 bases from V and 4 bases from J, leaving 5 bases between. CDR3 region: CAIVYEQYF. CDR3 in DNA: TGTGCCATCGTTTACGAGCAGTACTTC.

This clonotype showed up many times. V gene TRBV7-2 combines with J gene TRBJ2-1, with 10 positions matching TRBD2. J lost 4 bases, V lost 5 bases, and 8 bases had no gene match. Germline V gives CDR1 SGHTA, CDR2 FQGNSA. The CDR3 consists of 16 residues. CDR3: CASSRTSGDIYNEQFF. CDR3 DNA: TGTGCCAGCAGCAGGACTAGCGGAGATATATACAATGAGCAGTTCTTC.

This chain links TRBV6-1 with TRBJ2-7; TRBD1 matches at 8 bases. CDR3 length equals 15 residues. CDR1 MNHNS and CDR2 SASEGT come from the germline V gene. J lost 3 bases, V lost 2 bases, and 6 bases had no gene match. The CDR3, as DNA: TGTGCCAGCAGTGAAATGACAGGGGTTTTCTACGAGCAGTACTTC. Encoded protein: CASSEMTGVFYEQYF.

By sample share, this clonotype is medium-sized. V is TRBV6-5 and J is TRBJ2-5; D is perhaps TRBD2 (5 bases). This CDR3 is 14 amino acids long. Germline V gene lookup returns CDR1 MNHEY and CDR2 SVGAGI. V dropped 4 bases and J dropped 4 bases, with 13 bases sitting between them. The CDR3 protein is CASSFNMGAETQYF. The CDR3 DNA reads as TGTGCCAGCAGTTTCAACATGGGAGCAGAGACCCAGTACTTC.

In this sample, this clonotype turned up many times. This chain uses TRBV20-1 with TRBJ2-1; 8 bases are shared with TRBD1. CDR1 is DFQATT and CDR2 is SNEGSKA in the germline V gene (reference sequence). The ends lost 2 bases at V and 9 bases at J; junction bases unmatched: 9. This CDR3 is built from 14 residues. The CDR3 sequence: CSARPDRGMGEQFF. CDR3 bases: TGCAGTGCTAGACCCGACAGGGGAATGGGTGAGCAGTTCTTC.

The V gene is TRBV5-4, the J gene TRBJ2-7, with D perhaps given as TRBD1 or TRBD2 (5 bases each). The CDR3 sequence is 14 residues long. CDR1 and CDR2 from the germline V gene are SGHNT and YYREEE (reference sequence). Trimming took 9 bases from V and 6 from J, leaving 22 bases between them. The CDR3 sequence: CATHPGRRPREQYF. CDR3 nucleotides: TGTGCCACACACCCGGGACGCCGTCCCCGCGAGCAGTACTTC.

This clonotype is termed medium-sized. V gene TRBV28 combines with J gene TRBJ1-2; no clear D gene. Germline V gene sequence: CDR1 MDHEN, CDR2 SYDVKM. CDR3 length: 11 amino acids. V lost 6 bases and J 3 bases, leaving 5 bases between the germline ends. The DNA of the CDR3 is TGTGCCAGCAGGCAGGACTATGGCTACACCTTC. It encodes CASRQDYGYTF.

The table lists this clonotype with a few counts. V gene TRBV10-3 combines with J gene TRBJ2-7; D may be TRBD1 (5 bases). The germline V gene has CDR1 ENHRY and CDR2 SYGVKD. The length of the CDR3 is 14 residues. The V end lost 10 bases, the J end lost 3 bases, and 19 bases lay between the germline ends. The CDR3 DNA reads TGTGCCACAATTAAACCAGGGCTTTACTACGAGCAGTACTTC. Its translation: CATIKPGLYYEQYF.

This clonotype has at least ten counts. This rearrangement joins TRBV7-8 to TRBJ2-7; possible D gene TRBD2, 6 bases. This CDR3 is 15 amino acids long. V dropped 0 bases and J dropped 2 bases, with 11 bases sitting between them. Germline-derived CDR1 and CDR2 are SGHVS and FQNEAQ. For the CDR3, the DNA is TGTGCCAGCAGCTTAGCGGGGGGACCCGCCTACGAGCAGTACTTC. Encoded protein: CASSLAGGPAYEQYF.

This clonotype was seen a few times. The J gene is TRBJ2-3, the V gene TRBV24-1, with TRBD2 matching over 8 bases. J lost 5 bases, V lost 3 bases, and 3 bases had no gene match. Germline V gene sequence: CDR1 KGHDR, CDR2 SFDVKD. The CDR3 contains 14 residues. This CDR3 reads CATSDNLAGDTQYF. In DNA, the CDR3 is TGTGCCACCAGTGATAACCTAGCGGGAGATACGCAGTATTTT.

This clonotype was observed at least ten times. This rearrangement joins TRBV3-1 to TRBJ1-1; no clear D. CDR3 length: 12 amino acids. Trimming removed 3 bases at V and 1 base at J, with 3 bases between. The germline CDR1 and CDR2 sequences are LGHDT and YNNKEL (reference sequence). The CDR3 sequence: CASSQANTEAFF. In DNA, the CDR3 is TGTGCCAGCAGCCAGGCGAACACTGAAGCTTTCTTT.

This clonotype came up a few times. The CDR3 DNA reads as TGTGCCAGCAGCCAAGGCTCTCGGGAAGCTTTCTTT. This translates into CASSQGSREAFF. The chain is built from TRBV5-4 and TRBJ1-1; the D is unclear. V was pared by 4 bases and J by 8 bases, with 12 bases between. CDR3 length: 12 residues. Germline lookup yields CDR1 SGHNT and CDR2 YYREEE (reference sequence).

This clonotype turned up a few times. The chain links TRBV20-1 to TRBJ2-1; a possible D gene is TRBD2 (7 bases). The length of the CDR3 is 13 residues. V was shortened by 4 bases and J by 5 bases, with 12 bases between the two germline ends. Germline values: CDR1 DFQATT, CDR2 SNEGSKA (reference sequence). CDR3 bases: TGCAGTGCTAACTCGGGGGGCAACAATGAGCAGTTCTTC. This encodes CSANSGGNNEQFF.

This clonotype was found a few times. This chain joins TRBV10-3 and TRBJ1-2; 11 bases are a match to TRBD1. Germline values: CDR1 ENHRY, CDR2 SYGVKD. This CDR3 contains 17 residues. V lost 6 bases and J lost 7; bases outside the gene matches: 16. In DNA, the CDR3 is TGTGCCATCAGGAACAGCGCCAGGACAGGGGGCTTTGGTGGCTACACCTTC. Amino acid sequence: CAIRNSARTGGFGGYTF.

The sample holds many counts of this clonotype. The rearrangement joins TRBV2 to TRBJ2-1; 13 nucleotides match TRBD2. Trimming cost V 6 bases and J 7 bases; bases outside gene matches: 6. Looked up from germline, CDR1 is SNHLY and CDR2 is FYNNEI. This CDR3 is 15 amino acids long. This CDR3 is CASRGTSGGANEQFF. The CDR3 bases are TGTGCCAGCAGGGGTACTAGCGGGGGGGCAAATGAGCAGTTCTTC.

The V and J genes are TRBV19 and TRBJ1-5; D is possibly TRBD1 (5 bases). The germline V and J ends were trimmed by 10 bases and 5 bases, with 12 bases remaining between them. There are 12 residues in the CDR3. Looked up from germline, CDR1 is LNHDA and CDR2 is SQIVND (reference sequence). CDR3: CATTWGDQPQHF. CDR3 bases: TGTGCCACCACTTGGGGGGATCAGCCCCAGCATTTT.

Many counts were recorded for this clonotype. J is TRBJ1-1 and V is TRBV12-3 or TRBV12-4; D uncertain. The CDR3 spans 13 residues. Trimming took 5 bases from V and 4 from J, leaving 11 bases between them. The CDR3 DNA is TGTGCCAGCAGTCCCCTGAGAGGCACTGAAGCTTTCTTT. Its translation is CASSPLRGTEAFF.

This clonotype was counted many times. The chain couples TRBV7-2 to TRBJ1-1, with D unclear. Trimming took 3 bases from V and 0 from J, leaving 8 bases between them. The germline gives CDR1 SGHTA, CDR2 FQGNSA. This CDR3 has 14 residues. The CDR3 loop is CASSFGRLNTEAFF. Here the CDR3 DNA reads TGTGCCAGCAGCTTTGGACGGTTGAACACTGAAGCTTTCTTT. Supplemented by reference TRBV7-2 and TRBJ1-1, the full variable domain reads GAGVSQSPSNKVTEKGKDVELRCDPISGHTALYWYRQSLGQGLEFLIYFQGNSAPDKSGLPSDRFSAERTGGSVSTLTIQRTQQEDSAVYLCASSFGRLNTEAFFGQGTRLTVV.

This clonotype was counted at least ten times. The chain joins TRBV28 to TRBJ2-4, with 8 bases fitting TRBD1. Germline loops: CDR1 MDHEN, CDR2 SYDVKM. V lost 6 bases and J lost 6; bases outside the gene matches: 7. The CDR3 sequence is 14 residues long. The CDR3 DNA follows: TGTGCCAGCAGGGAGGACAGGGCTAGAAACATTCAGTACTTC. Its translation: CASREDRARNIQYF.

The J gene is TRBJ2-1, the V gene TRBV7-2; 10 positions match TRBD2. The V gene end was trimmed by 3 bases and the J gene end by 2 bases; junction bases not matched to a gene: 13. The germline V gene encodes CDR1 SGHTA and CDR2 FQGNSA. The CDR3 covers 19 residues. The CDR3 sequence: CASSFTPGLAAATYNEQFF. The CDR3 nucleotides read TGTGCCAGCAGCTTCACCCCAGGACTAGCGGCCGCTACCTACAATGAGCAGTTCTTC.